This T cell receptor beta chain was profiled in a study of identical twins. The cDNA had a unique molecular identifier and a template-switch universal primer site. A single record per CDR3 protein comes from TCRdb applying MiXCR to the 5' RACE reads. This table has around 290,000 distinct CDR3 sequences, 7.5% to 9.5% appearing once. The study's findings and limits: Excess sharing by twins proved weaker in beta out-of-frame sequences. Memory repertoires showed no such pattern, whereas abundant cord blood beta clonotypes carried fewer insertions.

On this clonotype: As yet, its antigen is unknown.

Trimming at V came to 4 bases and at J to 1 base, leaving 2 bases not matched to a gene. Germline lookup yields CDR1 GTSNPN and CDR2 SVGIG (reference sequence). This CDR3 comprises 13 residues. In addition, the sample was reused for a study of yellow fever vaccine responses in identical twins. That publication notes: Twins reportedly showed a vaccine T cell response that seemed partly convergent and partly personalized.

This clonotype was sampled from a woman between 18 and 29 years old in good health. Sequencing was done on a sample of CD8+ T cells sorted from blood. The chain combines TRBV30 with TRBJ2-7; 9 bases match TRBD2. The CDR3 DNA sequence: TGTGCCTGGACTAGCGGGGCGTCCTACGAGCAGTACTTC. Amino acids: CAWTSGASYEQYF. The whole variable domain, filled in from reference TRBV30 and TRBJ2-7, reads SQTIHQWPATLVQPVGSPLSLECTVEGTSNPNLYWYRQAAGRGLQLLFYSVGIGQISSEVPQNLSASRPQDRQFILSSKKLLLSDSGFYLCAWTSGASYEQYFGPGTRLTVT.